This passage covers 11 T cell receptor beta chains from one sample sequenced in a study of blood T cell repertoires in COVID-19. Here immunoSEQ multiplex PCR was the method, and the copy in TCRdb shows in-frame clones only, minus some. This sample has fewer than 80,000 clones; 70% to 90% occur once, and the top ten carry 2%. The sequencing input was peripheral blood. The receptors here all came from a man aged 25 to 45 with acute or convalescent COVID-19.

This chain links TRBV11-2 with TRBJ1-1, with D unresolved. In germline, CDR1 is SGHAT, CDR2 FQNNGV. The V end lost 0 bases, the J end lost 3 bases, and 5 bases lay between the germline ends. The CDR3 sequence is 13 residues long. The chain's CDR3 is CASSLEADTEAFF. CDR3 DNA sequence: TGTGCCAGCAGCTTAGAAGCGGACACTGAAGCTTTCTTT.

This sequence joins TRBV1 and TRBJ1-3; no check of the table's D call, TRBD1, against the DNA was made. TRBV1 is an annotated pseudogene. CDR3 length: 22 residues. The CDR3 nucleotides read TGCACCAGCAGCCAAGATCTGGTTCCAGGCTACCATGGAATGGGCTCTGGAAACACCATATATTTT. This encodes CTSSQDLVPGYHGMGSGNTIYF.

J is TRBJ1-3 and V is TRBV2, with TRBD1 identical over 8 bases. This CDR3 contains 15 residues. CDR1 SNHLY and CDR2 FYNNEI come from the germline V gene. Germline trimming cut 6 bases from V and 0 bases from J; bases unmatched to any gene: 4. The CDR3 nucleotides read TGTGCCAGCAGGAGACAGGGGTTCTCTGGAAACACCATATATTTT. Translation gives CASRRQGFSGNTIYF. Drawing the rest from reference TRBV2 and TRBJ1-3, the complete variable domain is EPEVTQTPSHQVTQMGQEVILRCVPISNHLYFYWYRQILGQKVEFLVSFYNNEISEKSEIFDDQFSVERPDGSNFTLKIRSTKLEDSAMYFCASRRQGFSGNTIYFGEGSWLTVV.

The chain uses TRBV7-8 and TRBJ2-1, with TRBD1 identical over 7 bases. Per the germline V gene, CDR1 is SGHVS and CDR2 is FQNEAQ. The CDR3 consists of 14 residues. V was pared by 5 bases and J by 4 bases, with 5 bases of the junction left unmatched. DNA of the CDR3: TGTGCCAGCAGCACCCGACAGGGATACAATGAGCAGTTCTTC. Translated: CASSTRQGYNEQFF.

This rearrangement joins TRBV6-5 to TRBJ2-4; TRBD2 is a possible D gene (6 bases). From germline, CDR1 is MNHEY and CDR2 SVGAGI. The CDR3 contains 14 residues. Trimming cost V 5 bases and J 7 bases, with 15 bases left between them. The chain's CDR3 is CASSRIWEANIQYF. The CDR3 DNA sequence: TGTGCCAGCAGTAGGATCTGGGAGGCGAACATTCAGTACTTC.

This clone was seen only a few times. The rearrangement links TRBV4-2 to TRBJ1-2; D remains ambiguous. The V gene's germline CDR1 is LGHNA and CDR2 YNFKEQ. V lost 0 bases to trimming and J lost 3 bases, with 11 bases between them. This CDR3 spans 15 amino acids. The CDR3 nucleotides are TGTGCCAGCAGCCAAGATGGCAGTTTGTACTATGGCTACACCTTC. It codes for CASSQDGSLYYGYTF.

The J gene is TRBJ1-5, the V gene TRBV19; a weak D match, TRBD1 (6 bases). The length of the CDR3 is 15 residues. V lost 3 bases to trimming and J lost 4 bases, with 13 bases between them. Per germline, CDR1 LNHDA and CDR2 SQIVND (reference sequence). CDR3 DNA sequence: TGTGCCAGTAGTATTGTAGGACAGCCAAATCAGCCCCAGCATTTT. This encodes CASSIVGQPNQPQHF.

The chain couples TRBV30 to TRBJ1-4; no definite D call. Looked up from germline, CDR1 is GTSNPN and CDR2 is SVGIG (reference sequence). The CDR3 totals 13 residues. V lost 1 base and J lost 4, with 7 bases in between. The CDR3 nucleotides are TGTGCCTGGAGTGACAGCTTTAATGAAAAACTGTTTTTT. It translates to CAWSDSFNEKLFF.

The chain combines TRBV27 with TRBJ1-4; D may be TRBD1 (6 bases). This CDR3 contains 17 residues. The V end lost 3 bases, the J end lost 0 bases, and 14 bases lay between the germline ends. Germline V lookup: CDR1 MNHEY, CDR2 SMNVEV (reference sequence). CDR3 sequence reads: CASSFIEDSATNEKLFF. The DNA for the CDR3 is TGTGCCAGCAGTTTTATAGAGGACAGCGCAACTAATGAAAAACTGTTTTTT.

The CDR3, as DNA: TGTGCCAGCAGTACACAGGGGACCGGGGAGCTGTTTTTT. Its protein product is CASSTQGTGELFF. The V and J genes are TRBV6-6 and TRBJ2-2, with 7 bases that match TRBD1. From germline, CDR1 is MNHNY and CDR2 SVGAGI (reference sequence). The CDR3 has 13 amino acids. J gave up 5 bases and V 5 bases, and 2 bases lay outside the gene matches.

This clone is medium-sized in the sample. The V and J genes are TRBV12-3 or TRBV12-4 and TRBJ2-5; D is uncertain. Trimming took off 3 bases at V and 9 bases at J, with 8 bases between the two ends. The CDR3 covers 11 residues. The CDR3 nucleotides are TGTGCCAGCAGTTTTAACGGAGCCCAGTACTTC. Its translation is CASSFNGAQYF.